The rows below give T cell receptor beta chains drawn from one sample of a study of blood T cell repertoires in COVID-19. Profiled with immunoSEQ multiplex PCR; TCRdb holds only in-frame clones, not every one. The sample has about 210,000 clones; more than 65% are singletons. Sequencing input: peripheral blood. The source of these receptors is a middle-aged man with active or convalescent COVID-19. CDR3s include the opening cysteine and the closing phenylalanine or tryptophan.

J gene	V gene	CDR3 protein
TRBJ2-7	TRBV27	CASSRQGFLNEQYF
TRBJ2-3	TRBV27	CASAPVGRDSTDTQYF
TRBJ1-3	TRBV7-7	CASSLGAAPGNTIYF
TRBJ2-5	TRBV7-9	CASSLAGPGEKLGQETQYF
TRBJ1-1	TRBV21-1	CASSSRFRAPREGTEAFF
TRBJ2-1	TRBV10-3	CAIRITGGEYNEQFF
TRBJ1-5	TRBV2	CASRADSNQPQHF
TRBJ2-2	TRBV28	CASSLRALRAGGYTGELFF
TRBJ2-5	TRBV4-2	CASSQGGGPSGQTQYF
TRBJ1-5	TRBV7-2	CASSLGGYLSNQPQHF
TRBJ1-2	TRBV4-3	CASRATGYLGGNYGYTF
TRBJ1-2	TRBV3-1/TRBV3-2	CASSPGQGANTF
TRBJ2-7	TRBV27	CASSFTSSYEQYF
TRBJ2-4	TRBV9	CASSPRFGLAENIQYF
TRBJ1-1	TRBV5-4	CASSDRGNRYTEAFF
TRBJ1-1	TRBV3-1/TRBV3-2	CASSQSRLYRDTEAFF
TRBJ2-2	TRBV7-6	CASSPRLAGNTGELFF
TRBJ2-2	TRBV6-4	CASRATTSAGELFF
TRBJ1-2	TRBV6-5	CASRTGQGRGYTF
TRBJ1-2	TRBV28	CASSLLGGGYTF
TRBJ2-7	TRBV4-3	CASSQRWDRLAYEQYF
TRBJ2-7	TRBV29-1	CSVKSGAEQYF
TRBJ1-6	TRBV19	CASSRQGRGSPLHF
TRBJ2-2	TRBV19	CASSIMPPGEWNTGELFF
TRBJ2-5	TRBV3-1/TRBV3-2	CASSQTYRGDGGTQYF
TRBJ2-3	TRBV7-8	CASSLKRDLPLHTQYF
TRBJ1-3	TRBV2	CASSEGGRAGGNTIYF
TRBJ2-6	TRBV4-1	CASSQGRRTGALSGANVLTF
TRBJ2-1	TRBV5-1	CASSITGISYNEQFF
TRBJ2-3	TRBV7-9	CASSLARTSGGTDTQYF
TRBJ2-5	TRBV19	CASSEGGRKTQYF
TRBJ2-7	TRBV2	CASRIPGDPYEQYF
TRBJ2-5	TRBV2	CASWGGAGTQYF
TRBJ2-7	TRBV2	CACRTSGNYEQYF
TRBJ1-5	TRBV21-1	CASSKEGHSNQPQHF
TRBJ2-2	TRBV28	CASSLVGDTGELFF
TRBJ1-3	TRBV5-4	CASSPMGGQTNTIYF
TRBJ2-1	TRBV11-2	CASSLAPSGGLEQFF
TRBJ2-3	TRBV5-1	CASSQMGNYDTQYF
TRBJ1-5	TRBV5-1	CASSLMGRAGQPQHF
TRBJ1-1	TRBV7-2	CASKQGAFTEAFF